A single TCR beta chain is shown here with its context. The sample belongs to a study of blood T cell repertoires in COVID-19. The wider study: Spain, Italy and the United States supplied samples that represented acute and convalescent COVID-19. The cDNA or gDNA used as material had been derived from T cells, B-cell-depleted T cells, or PBMCs.

Original processing notes: Nucleated cell number was recorded as an estimate derived from reference gene primer amplification. Sequenced by immunoSEQ multiplex PCR; TCRdb stores in-frame clones only, minus some. That table furnishes V, J and clone size, whereas the DNA furnished D and trimming. The sample carries over 100,000 clones, 84% recorded once. The CDR3 spans 12 residues. CDR1 and CDR2 from the germline V gene are MNHEY and SVGAGI. Trimming took off 6 bases at V and 10 bases at J, with 10 bases between the two ends. The V gene is TRBV6-5, the J gene TRBJ1-6; D is unclear. This TCR came from a woman in her fifties or sixties with acute or convalescent COVID-19. The sequenced sample was peripheral blood. The CDR3 nucleotides are TGTGCCAGCAGGCAGGTTTACTCACCCCTCCACTTT. This gives the protein CASRQVYSPLHF.